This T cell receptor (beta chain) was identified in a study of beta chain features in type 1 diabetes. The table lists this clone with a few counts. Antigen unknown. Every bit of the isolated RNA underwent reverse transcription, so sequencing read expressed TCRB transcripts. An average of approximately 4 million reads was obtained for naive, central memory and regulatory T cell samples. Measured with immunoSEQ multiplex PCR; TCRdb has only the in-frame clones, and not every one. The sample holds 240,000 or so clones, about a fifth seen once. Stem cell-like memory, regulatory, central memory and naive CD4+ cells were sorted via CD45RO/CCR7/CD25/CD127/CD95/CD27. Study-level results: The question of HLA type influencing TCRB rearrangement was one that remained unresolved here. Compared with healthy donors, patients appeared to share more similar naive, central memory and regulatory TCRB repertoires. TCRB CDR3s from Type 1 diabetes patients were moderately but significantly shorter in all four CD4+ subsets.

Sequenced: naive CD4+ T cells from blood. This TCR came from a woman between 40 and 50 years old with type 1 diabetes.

The chain's CDR3 is CASSRADREVNEQFF. Written as DNA, the CDR3 is TGTGCCAGCAGCCGAGCGGACAGGGAGGTCAATGAGCAGTTCTTC. The genes are TRBV6-5 and TRBJ2-1, with 8 bases matching TRBD1. Trimming removed 6 bases from V and 6 bases from J; junction bases left unmatched: 10. Germline V lookup: CDR1 MNHEY, CDR2 SVGAGI. CDR3 length equals 15 residues.